This is a list of T cell receptor beta chains from one sample in a study of T-cell reconstitution after alpha-beta-depleted transplantation in children. TCRdb processed the PCR reads anew with MiXCR; each CDR3 protein has one entry. Here the sample spans fewer than 350,000 distinct CDR3 sequences, 6% to 10% being singletons. The input for sequencing was peripheral blood, taken 360 days after TCRalphabeta/CD19-depleted stem cell transplant. The receptors shown here come from a female patient aged 2-10 years who had a stem cell transplant for Fanconi anemia, so the T cells may come from the graft donor. Each CDR3 is given with its conserved first and last residue. D genes are given only for firm matches. Where a row states a size, it is once, few, many or the class of an expanded clone; other rows omit it.

>TRBD1|TRBV9|14|many|TRBJ2-2
CASSPTGVTGELFF
TGTGCCAGCAGCCCAACAGGGGTTACCGGGGAGCTGTTTTTT
>TRBD1|TRBV9|15|many|TRBJ2-2
CASSRQGAVTGELFF
TGTGCCAGCAGCAGACAGGGGGCCGTAACCGGGGAGCTGTTTTTT
>NA|TRBV18|12|few|TRBJ1-1
CASDSENTEAFF
TGTGCCAGCGACAGCGAAAACACTGAAGCTTTCTTT
>NA|TRBV3-1|15|few|TRBJ1-1
CASSQAGSGGPEAFF
TGTGCCAGCAGCCAAGCCGGGAGTGGAGGCCCTGAAGCTTTCTTT
>NA|TRBV24-1|15|NA|TRBJ2-2
CATSRTGTGTGELFF
TGTGCCACCAGCAGAACAGGGACGGGCACCGGGGAGCTGTTTTTT
>NA|TRBV12-3/TRBV12-4|14|many|TRBJ1-2
CASSRSRANYGYTF
TGTGCCAGCAGCCGGAGTCGGGCTAACTATGGCTACACCTTC
>NA|TRBV27|17|few|TRBJ2-3
CASSLTYSLSSTDTQYF
TGTGCCAGCAGCTTGACCTATAGTCTTTCTAGCACAGATACGCAGTATTTT
>NA|TRBV4-2|13|many|TRBJ2-2
CASSQEWSGELFF
TGTGCCAGCAGCCAAGAATGGTCCGGGGAGCTGTTTTTT
>NA|TRBV27|15|few|TRBJ1-2
CASSLASRPLGGYTF
TGTGCCAGCAGTTTAGCTTCGAGGCCCCTGGGGGGCTACACCTTC
>NA|TRBV27|14|many|TRBJ1-2
CASRTAQGYSGYTF
TGTGCCAGCAGGACCGCGCAGGGATACTCTGGCTACACCTTC
>NA|TRBV6-2/TRBV6-3|14|many|TRBJ2-5
CASNDRLVQETQYF
TGTGCCAGCAACGACAGGCTCGTTCAAGAGACCCAGTACTTC
>NA|TRBV7-9|14|few|TRBJ2-7
CASSRFRESYEQYF
TGTGCCAGCAGCCGTTTCCGGGAGTCCTACGAGCAGTACTTC
>NA|TRBV20-1|14|many|TRBJ2-3
CSAALEAGTDTQYF
TGCAGTGCTGCTTTGGAGGCAGGCACAGATACGCAGTATTTT
>TRBD2|TRBV12-3/TRBV12-4|19|NA|TRBJ2-3
CASSWGLAGPALSEDTQYF
TGTGCCAGCAGCTGGGGACTAGCGGGGCCCGCCTTGTCTGAAGATACGCAGTATTTT
>TRBD1|TRBV6-1|14|many|TRBJ1-2
CASSRDRANYGYTF
TGTGCCAGCAGCCGTGACAGGGCCAACTATGGCTACACCTTC
>NA|TRBV5-1|16|many|TRBJ1-2
CASRSSLDPANYGYTF
TGCGCCAGCAGGAGTTCTTTGGATCCCGCTAACTATGGCTACACCTTC
>TRBD2|TRBV20-1|18|many|TRBJ2-1
CSARDRLAGDQIYNEQFF
TGCAGTGCTAGAGATCGACTAGCGGGGGACCAAATCTACAATGAGCAGTTCTTC
>TRBD2|TRBV12-3/TRBV12-4|15|many|TRBJ2-2
CASSFGLGVTGELFF
TGTGCCAGCAGTTTCGGACTAGGGGTCACCGGGGAGCTGTTTTTT
>TRBD1|TRBV5-4|14|few|TRBJ1-2
CASSSGQGQYGYTF
TGTGCCAGCAGCTCCGGACAGGGGCAGTATGGCTACACCTTC
>NA|TRBV20-1|12|many|TRBJ2-1
CSAPPLEDEQFF
TGCAGTGCTCCCCCCCTGGAGGATGAGCAGTTCTTC
>NA|TRBV7-2|14|NA|TRBJ1-2
CASSQGRLNYGYTF
TGTGCCAGCAGCCAAGGACGGCTAAACTATGGCTACACCTTC
>NA|TRBV27|13|few|TRBJ2-1
CASSFYRRDEQFF
TGTGCCAGCAGTTTTTATCGGCGTGATGAGCAGTTCTTC
>NA|TRBV2|13|many|TRBJ1-2
CASSRQNNYGYTF
TGTGCCAGCAGTCGTCAGAATAACTATGGCTACACCTTC
>NA|TRBV7-6|14|many|TRBJ2-3
CASSVGRGTDTQYF
TGTGCCAGCAGCGTGGGCCGGGGCACAGATACGCAGTATTTT
>TRBD2|TRBV9|16|NA|TRBJ2-1
CASSVELAKGFNEQFF
TGTGCCAGCAGCGTAGAACTAGCGAAGGGGTTCAATGAGCAGTTCTTC
>NA|TRBV5-5|14|NA|TRBJ1-1
CASSRGGSDTEAFF
TGTGCCAGCAGCCGTGGGGGATCGGACACTGAAGCTTTCTTT
>NA|TRBV7-9|17|few|TRBJ2-1
CASSSPQGRGAYNEQFF
TGTGCCAGCAGCTCCCCCCAGGGCAGGGGAGCCTACAATGAGCAGTTCTTC